This T cell receptor beta chain appears in the sequencing data of a study of cytomegalovirus exposure and HLA in healthy donors. Only a few counts were recorded for this clone. PCR amplification relied on 60 Vbeta primers (plus 13 Jbeta primers). TCRdb's table, derived via immunoSEQ multiplex PCR, lists solely in-frame clones and lacks some. The repertoire holds about 130,000 clones, with around 70% as singletons. What was sequenced was PBMCs. The receptor was derived from a woman aged 40-49 years in good health and CMV-seropositive.

The CDR3 DNA reads as TGTGCCAGCAGCGTAGGAGCGGGGGGTTGGTACCAAGAGACCCAGTACTTC. Its translation: CASSVGAGGWYQETQYF. This sequence joins TRBV9 and TRBJ2-5; 9 bases map to TRBD2. CDR3 length: 17 amino acids. Germline lookup yields CDR1 SGDLS and CDR2 YYNGEE. V was pared by 0 bases and J by 0 bases, with 6 bases of the junction left unmatched.